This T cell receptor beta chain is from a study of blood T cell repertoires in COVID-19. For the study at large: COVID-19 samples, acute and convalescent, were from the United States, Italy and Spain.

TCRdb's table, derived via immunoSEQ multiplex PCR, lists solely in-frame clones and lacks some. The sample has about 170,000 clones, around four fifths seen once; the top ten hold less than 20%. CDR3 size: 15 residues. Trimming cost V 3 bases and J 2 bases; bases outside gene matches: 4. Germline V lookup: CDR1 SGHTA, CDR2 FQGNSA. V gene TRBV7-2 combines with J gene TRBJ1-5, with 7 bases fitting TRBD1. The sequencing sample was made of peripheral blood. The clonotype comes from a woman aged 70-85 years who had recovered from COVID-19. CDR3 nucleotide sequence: TGTGCCAGCAGCTTGGGCAGGGGGGGCAATCAGCCCCAGCATTTT. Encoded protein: CASSLGRGGNQPQHF. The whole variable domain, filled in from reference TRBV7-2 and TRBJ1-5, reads GAGVSQSPSNKVTEKGKDVELRCDPISGHTALYWYRQSLGQGLEFLIYFQGNSAPDKSGLPSDRFSAERTGGSVSTLTIQRTQQEDSAVYLCASSLGRGGNQPQHFGDGTRLSIL.